The rows below give T cell receptor beta chains drawn from one sample of a study of T cells in Graves' hyperthyroidism and ophthalmopathy. TCRdb re-derived calls from the multiplex PCR reads in MiXCR, one entry per CDR3 protein. The table lists roughly 380,000 distinct CDR3 sequences, about 18% of them singletons, with 3% to 4.5% in the top ten. The sequencing sample was made of blood. The receptors stem from a young woman with Graves' hyperthyroidism. CDR3s include the opening cysteine and the closing phenylalanine or tryptophan. A D gene is named only where the DNA matches it firmly. Not every row has a clone size; where given, it reads once, few, many or a size class.

d_call: -
clone_size: many
v_call: TRBV12-3/TRBV12-4
j_call: TRBJ1-2
cdr3_aa: CASSLGGTNYGYTF
cdr3_nt: TGTGCCAGCAGTTTGGGGGGAACTAACTATGGCTACACCTTC

d_call: -
clone_size: many
v_call: TRBV28
j_call: TRBJ2-7
cdr3_aa: CASCTSSYEQYF
cdr3_nt: TGTGCCAGCTGTACGAGCTCCTACGAGCAGTACTTC

d_call: -
clone_size: few
v_call: TRBV2
j_call: TRBJ1-4
cdr3_aa: CASSEDAPSEKLFF
cdr3_nt: TGTGCCAGCAGTGAGGACGCCCCTAGTGAAAAACTGTTTTTT

d_call: -
clone_size: many
v_call: TRBV10-3
j_call: TRBJ1-2
cdr3_aa: CAISESFFRAGQGGYTF
cdr3_nt: TGTGCCATCAGTGAGTCGTTTTTTCGGGCAGGCCAAGGTGGCTACACCTTC

d_call: -
clone_size: many
v_call: TRBV5-1
j_call: TRBJ2-4
cdr3_aa: CASSLMAGLRGNIQYF
cdr3_nt: TGCGCCAGCAGCTTGATGGCAGGGCTTAGGGGGAACATTCAGTACTTC

d_call: -
clone_size: many
v_call: TRBV12-3/TRBV12-4
j_call: TRBJ1-1
cdr3_aa: CASSQISNTEAFF
cdr3_nt: TGTGCCAGCTCTCAGATATCGAACACTGAAGCTTTCTTT

d_call: -
clone_size: many
v_call: TRBV19
j_call: TRBJ2-5
cdr3_aa: CASSTPGPSQETQYF
cdr3_nt: TGTGCCAGTAGTACACCGGGACCATCACAAGAGACCCAGTACTTC

d_call: -
clone_size: -
v_call: TRBV12-3/TRBV12-4
j_call: TRBJ1-5
cdr3_aa: CASSRDILQTQHF
cdr3_nt: TGTGCCAGCAGTCGCGACATCCTTCAGACCCAGCATTTT

d_call: -
clone_size: many
v_call: TRBV24-1
j_call: TRBJ2-7
cdr3_aa: CATSYRDSTSYEQYF
cdr3_nt: TGTGCCACCAGTTATCGTGACAGTACCTCCTACGAGCAGTACTTC

d_call: TRBD2
clone_size: many
v_call: TRBV20-1
j_call: TRBJ2-5
cdr3_aa: CSARDLSGGGLETQYF
cdr3_nt: TGCAGTGCTAGAGATCTTTCGGGGGGGGGTTTGGAGACCCAGTACTTC

d_call: TRBD1
clone_size: many
v_call: TRBV29-1
j_call: TRBJ1-2
cdr3_aa: CSVRKTGGLGYTF
cdr3_nt: TGCAGCGTCCGAAAGACAGGGGGCTTGGGCTACACCTTC

d_call: -
clone_size: many
v_call: TRBV6-5
j_call: TRBJ2-7
cdr3_aa: CASTRRTYEQYF
cdr3_nt: TGTGCCAGCACCAGAAGGACCTACGAGCAGTACTTC

d_call: -
clone_size: many
v_call: TRBV12-3/TRBV12-4
j_call: TRBJ1-1
cdr3_aa: CASTPRGAGLNTEAFF
cdr3_nt: TGTGCCAGCACCCCGAGGGGCGCGGGCTTGAACACTGAAGCTTTCTTT

d_call: -
clone_size: -
v_call: TRBV12-3/TRBV12-4
j_call: TRBJ1-5
cdr3_aa: CASNKQGQPQHF
cdr3_nt: TGTGCCAGCAATAAACAGGGTCAGCCCCAGCATTTT

d_call: -
clone_size: many
v_call: TRBV12-3/TRBV12-4
j_call: TRBJ1-5
cdr3_aa: CASSFWGFNQPQHF
cdr3_nt: TGTGCCAGCAGTTTCTGGGGCTTCAATCAGCCCCAGCATTTT

d_call: -
clone_size: -
v_call: TRBV12-3/TRBV12-4
j_call: TRBJ2-7
cdr3_aa: CASRRVAGEQYF
cdr3_nt: TGTGCCAGCAGGAGGGTAGCTGGCGAGCAGTACTTC

d_call: TRBD1
clone_size: few
v_call: TRBV7-8
j_call: TRBJ1-1
cdr3_aa: CASSLGTERGLLEAFF
cdr3_nt: TGTGCCAGCAGCTTAGGGACTGAAAGGGGGCTTTTGGAGGCTTTCTTT

d_call: TRBD2
clone_size: many
v_call: TRBV13
j_call: TRBJ2-7
cdr3_aa: CASSGPSGGFYEQYF
cdr3_nt: TGTGCCAGCAGCGGACCTAGCGGGGGCTTCTACGAGCAGTACTTC

d_call: -
clone_size: many
v_call: TRBV6-5
j_call: TRBJ2-5
cdr3_aa: CASSYIGGQETQYF
cdr3_nt: TGTGCCAGCAGCTACATAGGGGGCCAAGAGACCCAGTACTTC

d_call: -
clone_size: many
v_call: TRBV19
j_call: TRBJ1-1
cdr3_aa: CASSIGRTNTEAFF
cdr3_nt: TGTGCCAGTAGTATAGGGAGGACGAACACTGAAGCTTTCTTT

d_call: TRBD1
clone_size: many
v_call: TRBV27
j_call: TRBJ1-5
cdr3_aa: CASSLSYGTGTGRNQPQHF
cdr3_nt: TGTGCCAGCAGTTTATCGTACGGGACAGGGACGGGGCGCAATCAGCCCCAGCATTTT

d_call: -
clone_size: many
v_call: TRBV6-7
j_call: TRBJ2-5
cdr3_aa: CASSYSHSLEQETQYF
cdr3_nt: TGTGCCAGCAGTTACTCCCACAGTTTGGAACAAGAGACCCAGTACTTC

d_call: -
clone_size: -
v_call: TRBV12-3/TRBV12-4
j_call: TRBJ1-5
cdr3_aa: CASSLGSGLQHF
cdr3_nt: TGTGCCAGCAGTTTAGGGTCGGGACTCCAGCATTTT

d_call: TRBD1
clone_size: many
v_call: TRBV20-1
j_call: TRBJ2-4
cdr3_aa: CSARAGQGSGAKNIQYF
cdr3_nt: TGCAGTGCTAGAGCGGGACAGGGTTCGGGGGCCAAAAACATTCAGTACTTC

d_call: -
clone_size: many
v_call: TRBV5-1
j_call: TRBJ1-3
cdr3_aa: CASSSTGSGNTIYF
cdr3_nt: TGCGCCAGCAGCTCGACCGGCTCTGGAAACACCATATATTTT

d_call: -
clone_size: -
v_call: TRBV12-3/TRBV12-4
j_call: TRBJ2-2
cdr3_aa: CASRLGLVITGELFF
cdr3_nt: TGTGCCAGCAGATTGGGCCTAGTAATCACCGGGGAGCTGTTTTTT

d_call: -
clone_size: many
v_call: TRBV6-1
j_call: TRBJ1-1
cdr3_aa: CASSEHGTETEAFF
cdr3_nt: TGTGCCAGCAGTGAGCATGGGACGGAGACTGAAGCTTTCTTT

d_call: TRBD1
clone_size: many
v_call: TRBV7-3
j_call: TRBJ1-1
cdr3_aa: CASSSDRAGTEAFF
cdr3_nt: TGTGCCAGCAGCTCGGACAGGGCGGGGACTGAAGCTTTCTTT

d_call: -
clone_size: few
v_call: TRBV4-2
j_call: TRBJ1-5
cdr3_aa: CASSQEPGGDQPQHF
cdr3_nt: TGTGCCAGCAGCCAAGAGCCTGGGGGCGATCAGCCCCAGCATTTT

d_call: -
clone_size: many
v_call: TRBV11-1
j_call: TRBJ1-2
cdr3_aa: CASSSGSLPYGYTF
cdr3_nt: TGTGCCAGCAGCTCCGGGTCCCTACCTTATGGCTACACCTTC

d_call: -
clone_size: many
v_call: TRBV28
j_call: TRBJ1-2
cdr3_aa: CASSSPGLANYGYTF
cdr3_nt: TGTGCCAGCAGTAGTCCAGGGCTCGCTAACTATGGCTACACCTTC

d_call: TRBD1
clone_size: -
v_call: TRBV28
j_call: TRBJ2-7
cdr3_aa: CASSSPGQGSSYEQYF
cdr3_nt: TGTGCCAGCAGTTCCCCGGGACAGGGGTCCTCCTACGAGCAGTACTTC

d_call: -
clone_size: -
v_call: TRBV11-2
j_call: TRBJ2-7
cdr3_aa: CASSLLRGEGSYEQYF
cdr3_nt: TGTGCCAGCAGCTTGTTGCGGGGAGAAGGGTCCTACGAGCAGTACTTC

d_call: TRBD2
clone_size: few
v_call: TRBV7-8
j_call: TRBJ2-4
cdr3_aa: CASSLMRGGDIKYF
cdr3_nt: TGTGCCAGCAGCTTAATGCGGGGGGGCGACATTAAGTACTTC

d_call: TRBD1
clone_size: many
v_call: TRBV12-3/TRBV12-4
j_call: TRBJ1-1
cdr3_aa: CASSLDWWDRGQGEAFF
cdr3_nt: TGTGCCAGCAGTTTGGATTGGTGGGACAGGGGGCAGGGTGAAGCTTTCTTT

d_call: TRBD1
clone_size: -
v_call: TRBV3-1
j_call: TRBJ2-5
cdr3_aa: CASSPRGPEETQYF
cdr3_nt: TGTGCCAGCAGCCCCAGGGGGCCGGAAGAGACCCAGTACTTC

d_call: -
clone_size: -
v_call: TRBV5-1
j_call: TRBJ2-3
cdr3_aa: CASSLEEGTDTQYF
cdr3_nt: TGCGCCAGCAGCTTGGAAGAGGGCACAGATACGCAGTATTTT

d_call: -
clone_size: many
v_call: TRBV29-1
j_call: TRBJ1-1
cdr3_aa: CSVHGLMNTEAFF
cdr3_nt: TGCAGCGTCCATGGACTTATGAACACTGAAGCTTTCTTT

d_call: -
clone_size: many
v_call: TRBV12-3/TRBV12-4
j_call: TRBJ1-1
cdr3_aa: CASSSGAGSTEAFF
cdr3_nt: TGTGCCAGCAGCTCCGGGGCCGGGAGCACTGAAGCTTTCTTT

d_call: -
clone_size: many
v_call: TRBV12-3/TRBV12-4
j_call: TRBJ1-2
cdr3_aa: CVIKSDYGYTF
cdr3_nt: TGTGTTATTAAGTCCGATTATGGCTACACCTTC

d_call: TRBD2
clone_size: -
v_call: TRBV6-1
j_call: TRBJ2-7
cdr3_aa: CASSEAVAGVYEQYF
cdr3_nt: TGTGCCAGCAGTGAAGCTGTAGCGGGAGTTTACGAGCAGTACTTC

d_call: -
clone_size: many
v_call: TRBV6-2/TRBV6-3
j_call: TRBJ2-2
cdr3_aa: CASSLGLLHTANTGELFF
cdr3_nt: TGTGCCAGCAGTTTGGGACTTCTACACACGGCGAACACCGGGGAGCTGTTTTTT

d_call: -
clone_size: many
v_call: TRBV7-9
j_call: TRBJ2-2
cdr3_aa: CASSENNPGELFF
cdr3_nt: TGTGCCAGCAGCGAAAACAACCCCGGGGAGCTGTTTTTT

d_call: -
clone_size: many
v_call: TRBV4-1
j_call: TRBJ1-1
cdr3_aa: CASSQERGADEAFF
cdr3_nt: TGCGCCAGCAGCCAAGAAAGGGGTGCAGATGAAGCTTTCTTT

d_call: TRBD2
clone_size: many
v_call: TRBV7-3
j_call: TRBJ2-5
cdr3_aa: CASSLKSGGLETQYF
cdr3_nt: TGTGCCAGCAGCTTAAAGTCGGGGGGGTTGGAGACCCAGTACTTC

d_call: TRBD1
clone_size: many
v_call: TRBV7-6
j_call: TRBJ2-7
cdr3_aa: CASSLEGQTSEQYF
cdr3_nt: TGTGCCAGCAGCTTAGAGGGACAGACGTCCGAGCAGTACTTC

d_call: -
clone_size: many
v_call: TRBV12-3/TRBV12-4
j_call: TRBJ1-2
cdr3_aa: CASSLYPLRGDYGYTF
cdr3_nt: TGTGCCAGCAGTTTATACCCCCTAAGGGGCGACTATGGCTACACCTTC

d_call: -
clone_size: many
v_call: TRBV19
j_call: TRBJ1-2
cdr3_aa: CARLTCTRNGYTF
cdr3_nt: TGTGCCAGACTTACTTGTACCCGGAATGGCTACACCTTC

d_call: -
clone_size: -
v_call: TRBV3-1
j_call: TRBJ1-1
cdr3_aa: CASSPLTWNTEAFF
cdr3_nt: TGTGCCAGCAGCCCACTAACGTGGAACACTGAAGCTTTCTTT

d_call: -
clone_size: -
v_call: TRBV4-1
j_call: TRBJ2-2
cdr3_aa: CASSQVQIYTGELFF
cdr3_nt: TGCGCCAGCAGCCAAGTACAGATATACACCGGGGAGCTGTTTTTT

d_call: -
clone_size: many
v_call: TRBV4-1
j_call: TRBJ1-5
cdr3_aa: CASSQEEGPVKPQHF
cdr3_nt: TGCGCCAGCAGCCAAGAAGAAGGGCCCGTGAAGCCCCAGCATTTT

d_call: -
clone_size: many
v_call: TRBV20-1
j_call: TRBJ2-2
cdr3_aa: CSARADTGELFF
cdr3_nt: TGCAGTGCTAGAGCGGACACCGGGGAGCTGTTTTTT

d_call: -
clone_size: many
v_call: TRBV12-3/TRBV12-4
j_call: TRBJ1-5
cdr3_aa: CASSLTAEPRVQPQHF
cdr3_nt: TGTGCCAGCAGTTTAACAGCGGAACCCAGAGTCCAGCCCCAGCATTTT

d_call: TRBD1
clone_size: -
v_call: TRBV7-9
j_call: TRBJ2-7
cdr3_aa: CASMGGQGSYEQYF
cdr3_nt: TGTGCCAGCATGGGGGGACAGGGTTCCTACGAGCAGTACTTC

d_call: -
clone_size: many
v_call: TRBV20-1
j_call: TRBJ2-7
cdr3_aa: CSGGSGRTYEQYF
cdr3_nt: TGCAGTGGAGGTTCGGGACGGACCTACGAGCAGTACTTC

d_call: -
clone_size: -
v_call: TRBV6-1
j_call: TRBJ1-5
cdr3_aa: CASRPVWGAGNQPQHF
cdr3_nt: TGTGCCAGCAGACCCGTGTGGGGGGCCGGCAATCAGCCCCAGCATTTT

d_call: TRBD2
clone_size: many
v_call: TRBV27
j_call: TRBJ2-7
cdr3_aa: CASSLFRGVSYEQYF
cdr3_nt: TGTGCCAGCAGTTTATTCCGGGGGGTGTCCTACGAGCAGTACTTC

d_call: -
clone_size: many
v_call: TRBV7-9
j_call: TRBJ1-1
cdr3_aa: CASSLGVGGLTEAFF
cdr3_nt: TGTGCCAGCAGCTTAGGAGTTGGGGGACTTACTGAAGCTTTCTTT

d_call: TRBD2
clone_size: -
v_call: TRBV11-2
j_call: TRBJ2-7
cdr3_aa: CASSYTGERGRSYEQYF
cdr3_nt: TGTGCCAGCAGCTATACGGGAGAGCGGGGCCGCTCCTACGAGCAGTACTTC